One T cell receptor beta chain is described in this entry. One end of the junction is discordant with germline, which a read error may explain. Germline V CDR1 and CDR2: LGHNA, YSLEER. The CDR3 runs 16 residues. The data were taken from a study of T cell changes during pregnancy in multiple sclerosis. The protocol was immunoSEQ multiplex PCR, while the TCRdb copy is restricted to in-frame clones and leaves out a portion. This table holds over 50,000 clones, 80% to 95% found once. The genes are TRBV4-3 and TRBJ2-2, with 8 bases identical to TRBD2. The sequence was obtained from a female donor with multiple sclerosis, enrolled in a pregnancy study. The starting material was peripheral blood, obtained in the first trimester of pregnancy. CDR3 sequence: CASSQEREFDTGELFF. The CDR3 DNA reads TGCGCCAGCAGTCAAGAGCGGGAGTTTGACACCGGGGAGCTGTTTTTT.